This T cell receptor (beta chain) was profiled in a study of T cell responses to AZD1222 COVID-19 vaccine. Across the study: Second-dose timings of about 4 or about 12 weeks were pooled.

Note on this clone: Antigen unknown.

Assay: immunoSEQ multiplex PCR; the TCRdb copy retains only in-frame clones and omits some. Of about 120,000 clones in the sample, around 88% are singletons; the top ten hold about 10%. General observations from the study: Nearly half of spike-specific TCRs reportedly target unmutated variant regions. Only after the peak T cell response were repertoires sampled. Donors, mostly white British, included more females; clonal diversity was possibly underestimated.

Trimming stripped 10 bases from V and 4 bases from J, with 11 bases between. There are 13 residues in the CDR3. Germline loops: CDR1 WNHNN, CDR2 SYGVQD (reference sequence). The sample was peripheral blood, taken on day 0 of AZD1222 vaccination. The receptor comes from an adult in good health. J is TRBJ1-6 and V is TRBV10-1, with D unclear. CDR3 residues: CAKVRIYNSPLHF. CDR3 bases: TGCGCCAAAGTCAGGATATATAATTCACCCCTCCACTTT.